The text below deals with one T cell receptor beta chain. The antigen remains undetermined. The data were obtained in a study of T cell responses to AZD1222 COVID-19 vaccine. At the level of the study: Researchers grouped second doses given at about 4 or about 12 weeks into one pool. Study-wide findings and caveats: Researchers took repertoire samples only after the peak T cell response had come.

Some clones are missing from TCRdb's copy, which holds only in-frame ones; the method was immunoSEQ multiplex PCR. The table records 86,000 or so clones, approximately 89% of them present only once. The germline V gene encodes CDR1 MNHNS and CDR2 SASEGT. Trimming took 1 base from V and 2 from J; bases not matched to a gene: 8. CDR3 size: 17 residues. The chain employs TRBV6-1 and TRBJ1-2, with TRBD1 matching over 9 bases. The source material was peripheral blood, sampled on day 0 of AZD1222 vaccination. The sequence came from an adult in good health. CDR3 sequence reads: CASSEVAGTGFNYGYTF. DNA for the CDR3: TGTGCCAGCAGTGAAGTTGCCGGGACAGGGTTCAACTATGGCTACACCTTC.